The entry below describes one T cell receptor beta chain. Its antigen is currently unknown. The entry originates in a study of vaccination and CD4 T cells after COVID-19. The V and J ends lost 2 bases and 5 bases, in that order; junction bases with no gene match: 10. The CDR3 loop spans 15 amino acids. Germline V gene lookup returns CDR1 GTSNPN and CDR2 SVGIG (reference sequence). Cultured CD4+ T-cell DNA underwent Oncomine TCR Beta short-read sequencing. TCRdb independently ran MiXCR on the PCR reads; one entry per CDR3 protein. The table shows about 16,000 distinct CDR3 sequences, with approximately 54% occurring only once. The treatment was: 10-day PBMC culture with coronavirus spike peptide pools or control peptides (ViraFEST assay).

Sequenced: CD4+ T cells from blood, cultured in vitro. V usage is TRBV30 and J usage is TRBJ2-7, with 9 bases matching TRBD2. The sequence was obtained from a human donor who had recovered from COVID-19. The CDR3 is CAWSLSGGRAHEQYF. Written as DNA, the CDR3 is TGTGCCTGGAGTTTGTCGGGCGGGAGGGCCCACGAGCAGTACTTC. Drawing the rest from reference TRBV30 and TRBJ2-7, the complete variable domain is SQTIHQWPATLVQPVGSPLSLECTVEGTSNPNLYWYRQAAGRGLQLLFYSVGIGQISSEVPQNLSASRPQDRQFILSSKKLLLSDSGFYLCAWSLSGGRAHEQYFGPGTRLTVT.